This entry describes one T cell receptor (beta chain). What it binds is unknown. CD45RO-negative cells were positively selected for CCR7, leaving out terminally differentiated effector memory CD45RA+ cells. Deep was the level at which the assay was run. Sequencing was performed with immunoSEQ multiplex PCR; in TCRdb, only in-frame clones are kept and a portion is missing. Of some 1,900,000 clones in the sample, approximately 94% were seen once. The data are from a study of shared clonotypes between healthy human individuals. The study, taken as a whole, reports: Rarefaction showed sorted-subset sequencing was incomplete despite large depth. Estimated richness values were generally larger in naive subsets than in memory subsets.

V gave up 3 bases and J gave up 9 bases, with 10 bases separating them. The CDR3 consists of 12 residues. CDR1 SGHDT and CDR2 YYEEEE come from the germline V gene. This TCR derives from a man between 18 and 35 years old in good health. Sequencing was performed on naive CD8+ T cells sorted from blood. This chain connects TRBV5-6 to TRBJ2-1; D perhaps matches TRBD2 (5 bases). The CDR3 bases are TGTGCCAGCAGCTGGGGAGCCGGTGAGCAGTTCTTC. This translates into CASSWGAGEQFF.